A single T cell receptor beta chain is shown here with its context. This sample is part of a study of T-cell memory formation after mild COVID-19. The CDR3 covers 11 residues. The germline V gene encodes CDR1 SGHAT and CDR2 FQDESV (reference sequence). V shed 5 bases and J shed 7 bases, with 8 bases lying between them. TCRdb re-called the 5' RACE reads through MiXCR, storing one row per CDR3 protein. The sample shows 180,000 or so distinct CDR3 sequences, approximately 10% of them seen only once. The sequence was collected from a man younger than 35 who had mild COVID-19 (a few samples of this study predate the infection). Cell type and time point are not known. The chain carries TRBV11-1 and TRBJ2-5; D might be TRBD2 (6 bases). The sequenced sample consisted of PBMCs or a T cell subset sorted from them (not recorded which). Here the CDR3 reads CASSPGGTQYF. CDR3 nucleotides: TGTGCCAGCAGCCCCGGGGGGACCCAGTACTTC.